This T cell receptor beta chain comes out of a study of T cell repertoires in cytomegalovirus infection. For the study at large: Shared public TCR beta signatures pointed to both CMV infection and a matching HLA type. General study points: Ex vivo responses were dominated by HLA-C-restricted CMV-specific TCR beta clonotypes.

TCRdb ran MiXCR on the reads and lists one entry per CDR3 protein. This table has about 770,000 distinct CDR3 sequences, roughly 28% appearing once. As for this clonotype: Its antigen is unknown.

The clonotype originates from a human donor in good health (CMV status not recorded). Some clones in this sample may be carry-over from other donors' samples. The sequencing here drew on cultured CD8+ T cells from PBMCs, taken from culture after CMV antigen stimulation.

The CDR3 DNA sequence: TGTGCCAGCAGTGAACGGGCAGCCCAAGAGACCCAGTACTTC. Its protein is CASSERAAQETQYF. The V gene is TRBV6-1, the J gene TRBJ2-5; D gene unclear. V lost 2 bases to trimming and J lost 1 base, with 8 bases between them. Germline V lookup: CDR1 MNHNS, CDR2 SASEGT. This CDR3 spans 14 amino acids.